This note documents a single T cell receptor (beta chain) sequence. Its cognate antigen is unknown. This specimen comes from a study of cytomegalovirus exposure and HLA in healthy donors. At the level of the study: An earlier analysis found fewer than 140 million unique TCR beta sequences from roughly 170 million T cells. Findings and caveats of the study: It was reported in a later analysis that an Asian-associated ancestry cluster showed fewer N-insertions than the approximately 700-donor mean. In a later analysis, specific HLA alleles were associated with about 18,000 TCR beta sequences at a 0.05 false discovery rate. In a later analysis, across HLA loci, associated TCR counts were highest for DRB1, lowest for HLA-C.

Germline V gene sequence: CDR1 SGDLS, CDR2 YYNGEE. The V end lost 3 bases, the J end lost 4 bases, and 17 bases lay between the germline ends. The CDR3 loop spans 16 amino acids. The PCR made use of 60 Vbeta and 13 Jbeta primers. Profiled with immunoSEQ multiplex PCR; TCRdb holds only in-frame clones, not every one. The sample totals around 200,000 clones. This chain links TRBV9 with TRBJ1-3; D is perhaps TRBD1 (6 bases). The receptor was derived from a woman between 25 and 40 years old in good health and CMV-seropositive. Sequencing input: PBMCs. CDR3 loop: CASSARGGQGGNTIYF. In DNA, the CDR3 is TGTGCCAGCAGCGCGCGCGGGGGCCAGGGAGGAAACACCATATATTTT.